Detailed here is one T cell receptor beta chain. Its antigen remains unidentified. Primers included in the PCR were 60 Vbeta and 13 Jbeta primers. Sequenced by immunoSEQ multiplex PCR; TCRdb stores in-frame clones only, minus some. This table holds about 120,000 clones, about 79% found once. With V trimmed by 1 base and J by 6 bases, 9 bases remained unmatched. The CDR3 is 17 residues long. CDR1 is LGHNA and CDR2 is YSLEER in the germline V gene. The sample belongs to a study of cytomegalovirus exposure and HLA in healthy donors. Overall study findings and caveats: After further analysis at a later stage, some 15,000 TCR beta sequences were associated with HLA alleles at 0.05 false discovery rate.

The sequencing input was PBMCs. V is TRBV4-3 and J is TRBJ2-3; TRBD2 matches at 11 bases. The sequence was collected from a young man in good health and CMV-seropositive. CDR3 in DNA: TGCGCCAGCAGCCAAGTGGTAGCGGGAGGGCCGAGCGATACGCAGTATTTT. This sequence encodes CASSQVVAGGPSDTQYF.